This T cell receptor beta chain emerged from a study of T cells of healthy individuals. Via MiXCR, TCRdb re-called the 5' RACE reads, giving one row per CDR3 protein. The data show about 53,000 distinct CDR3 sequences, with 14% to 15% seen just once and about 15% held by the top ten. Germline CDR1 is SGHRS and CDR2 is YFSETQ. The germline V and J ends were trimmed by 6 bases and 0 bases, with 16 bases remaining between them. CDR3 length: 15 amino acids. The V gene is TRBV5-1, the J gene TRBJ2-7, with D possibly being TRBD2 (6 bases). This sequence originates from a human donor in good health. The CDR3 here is CASISGGANSYEQYF. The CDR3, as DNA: TGCGCCAGCATATCAGGAGGGGCTAACTCCTACGAGCAGTACTTC.